A single T cell receptor beta chain is shown here with its context. Antigen: not known. The sample originates from a study of OX40 agonist ivuxolimab in advanced cancers. On the study more broadly: A partial response was reached by three patients: one with hepatocellular carcinoma and two with cutaneous melanoma.

The study, taken as a whole, reports: Mean expanded clone counts were higher in CD8+ than CD4+ T cells. Dose levels from 0.1 to 3.0 mg/kg saw CD4+ and CD8+ blood T cells expand clonally by week 6.

Patients were excluded for autoimmune disease history or systemic immunosuppression. Sequencing was performed with immunoSEQ multiplex PCR; in TCRdb, only in-frame clones are kept and a portion is missing. The table shows some 44,000 clones, with about 90% occurring only once. The CDR3 is 16 amino acids. The germline CDR1 and CDR2 sequences are LNHDA and SQIVND (reference sequence). Trimming stripped 5 bases from V and 4 bases from J, with 19 bases between. Source: CD4+ or CD8+ T cells sorted from blood, taken in a trial of the OX40 agonist ivuxolimab. The source is an adult with an advanced solid tumor such as melanoma, head and neck, liver or kidney cancer. V and J are TRBV19 and TRBJ2-3, with D perhaps TRBD1 or TRBD2 (5 bases each). Here the CDR3 reads CASSVTSGSGADTQYF. CDR3 nucleotides: TGTGCCAGTAGTGTTACTTCAGGGAGTGGTGCAGATACGCAGTATTTT.